This T cell receptor (beta chain) derives from a study of T-cell reconstitution after alpha-beta-depleted transplantation in children. Unique molecular identifiers tagged the TCRbeta library. TCRdb reprocessed the PCR reads via MiXCR and lists one record per CDR3 protein. Altogether about 270,000 distinct CDR3 sequences are present, more than 9% being singletons, with the ten largest covering 10%. Deletions cut 4 bases from V and 0 bases from J, with 10 bases between. This CDR3 has 15 amino acids. Germline V gene sequence: CDR1 MNHEY, CDR2 SVGAGI. This sequence was found in a human donor who donated a stem cell graft to a child with SCID. The specimen comprised PBMCs from the stem cell graft donor, sampled from the stem cell graft. The gene calls are TRBV6-5 and TRBJ2-1, with D unclear. CDR3 protein: CASSLGPSSYNEQFF. The CDR3 DNA reads TGTGCCAGCAGTTTGGGTCCAAGCTCCTACAATGAGCAGTTCTTC.